These 30 T cell receptor beta chains came from one sample sequenced in a study of T cell clonality in common variable immunodeficiency. The method was immunoSEQ multiplex PCR; TCRdb's version includes in-frame clones alone and lacks a portion of them. The sample shows 60,000 to 75,000 clones, none of them appearing just once. Sequenced material: peripheral blood mononuclear cells. The receptor set was obtained from a person between 18 and 75 years old in good health.

This clone appeared many times. The read finishes 3 residues shy of the CDR3 end, and the germline J gene is used to complete it. The rearrangement uses TRBV29-1 and TRBJ1-2, with 8 bases aligning to TRBD1. Germline-derived CDR1 and CDR2 are SQVTM and ANQGSEA. This CDR3 has 12 residues. V lost 6 bases and J lost 7; bases outside the gene matches: 7. CDR3 sequence reads: CSVAGTGGGYTF. CDR3 bases read: TGCAGCGTGGCTGGGACAGGAGGTGGC.

This clone has at least ten counts. The DNA ends 3 residues before the CDR3 does, and the rest of the CDR3 is filled in from the germline J gene. The chain joins TRBV12-3 or TRBV12-4 to TRBJ2-6; unclear D gene. The CDR3 contains 15 residues. V lost 6 bases, J lost 1 base, and 10 bases lay in between. Incomplete CDR3 DNA: TGTGCCAGCAGCGATGTCCTATCTGGGGCCAACGTC. Its translation: CASSDVLSGANV. The full CDR3 reads CASSDVLSGANVLTF.

In this sample, this clone turned up a few times. Sequencing ends 3 residues short of the CDR3 end; the germline J gene provides the rest. The chain uses TRBV30 and TRBJ2-2, with a tentative D call TRBD2 (6 bases). The CDR3 covers 10 residues. Germline V CDR1 and CDR2: GTSNPN, SVGIG (reference sequence). The CDR3 bases that were read are TGTGCCCTCGGGGGTTCACCG. Translated: CALGGSP. The full CDR3 is CALGGSPLFF.

This clone was seen at least ten times. The CDR3 goes on 3 residues after the read ends, and that part is filled in from the germline J gene. The J gene is TRBJ2-3, the V gene TRBV18, with TRBD1 as a possible D gene (5 bases). V dropped 5 bases and J dropped 7 bases, with 10 bases sitting between them. CDR1 is KGHSH, CDR2 LQKENI, per germline. The CDR3 has 12 amino acids. CDR3 DNA, as far as it was read: TGTGCCAGCTCAGTAGGGGCACATACG. Translated: CASSVGAHT. The whole CDR3 is CASSVGAHTQYF.

Notes on this clone: The missing CDR3 end, 3 residues past where the read stops, is filled in from the germline J gene. The chain combines TRBV7-9 with TRBJ1-4; 10 bases line up with TRBD1. The germline CDR1 and CDR2 sequences are SEHNR and FQNEAQ (reference sequence). V lost 5 bases, J lost 8 bases, and 5 bases stayed unmatched. This CDR3 has 14 amino acids. This chain's CDR3 is CASSPGTGDEKLFF. The CDR3 bases that were read are TGTGCCAGCAGCCCAGGGACAGGGGACGAAAAA.

This clone was seen only a few times. Sequencing ends 3 residues short of the CDR3 end; the germline J gene provides the rest. The J gene is TRBJ1-1, the V gene TRBV7-2; 7 bases line up with TRBD1. Germline-derived CDR1 and CDR2 are SGHTA and FQGNSA. This CDR3 is 13 amino acids long. The chain's CDR3 is CASSLNRGNEAFF. Partial CDR3 DNA: TGTGCCAGCAGCTTAAACAGGGGTAATGAG.

In its sample, this clone was seen many times. With the read ending 3 residues before the CDR3 end, the germline J gene is used to fill in that end. The chain couples TRBV15 to TRBJ2-3; D tentatively fits TRBD1 or TRBD2 (5 bases each). V dropped 4 bases and J dropped 4 bases, with 21 bases sitting between them. There are 17 residues in the CDR3. Germline CDR1 LNHNV, CDR2 YYDKDF (reference sequence). The CDR3 is CATSKRGRKVGPDTQYF. The sequenced part of the CDR3 DNA is TGTGCCACCAGCAAGAGGGGCCGGAAGGTTGGTCCAGATACG. Supplemented by reference TRBV15 and TRBJ2-3, the full variable domain reads DAMVIQNPRYQVTQFGKPVTLSCSQTLNHNVMYWYQQKSSQAPKLLFHYYDKDFNNEADTPDNFQSRRPNTSFCFLDIRSPGLGDTAMYLCATSKRGRKVGPDTQYFGPGTRLTVL.

This clone was recorded at least ten times. The CDR3 goes on 3 residues after the read ends, and that part is filled in from the germline J gene. This chain connects TRBV11-2 to TRBJ2-3; 7 bases map to TRBD2. V trimming: 1 base; J trimming: 2 bases; junction bases outside the gene matches: 3. The CDR3 consists of 15 residues. The V gene's germline CDR1 is SGHAT and CDR2 FQNNGV. This chain's CDR3 is CASSLGAGPTDTQYF. The covered CDR3 bases are TGTGCCAGCAGCTTAGGAGCGGGACCCACAGATACG.

This clone was seen repeatedly, ten times or more. The missing CDR3 end, 3 residues past where the read stops, is filled in from the germline J gene. The chain combines TRBV5-1 with TRBJ1-1; D uncertain. This CDR3 is 13 amino acids long. The V gene lost 1 base and the J gene lost 3 bases, with 7 bases spanning the gap. The germline CDR1 and CDR2 sequences are SGHRS and YFSETQ. CDR3 residues: CASSLKSDTEAFF. The sequenced CDR3 bases are TGCGCCAGCAGCTTGAAAAGCGACACTGAA. Combining the CDR3 with reference TRBV5-1 and TRBJ1-1 gives the whole variable domain KAGVTQTPRYLIKTRGQQVTLSCSPISGHRSVSWYQQTPGQGLQFLFEYFSETQRNKGNFPGRFSGRQFSNSRSEMNVSTLELGDSALYLCASSLKSDTEAFFGQGTRLTVV.

This clone was recorded many times. The read ends 3 residues shy of where the CDR3 ends; the end is completed using the germline J gene. The genes are TRBV5-4 and TRBJ2-1; 13 bases fit TRBD2. Losses at the gene ends were 2 bases for V and 8 bases for J; bases not matched to a gene: 4. The germline V gene encodes CDR1 SGHNT and CDR2 YYREEE (reference sequence). The CDR3 sequence is 15 residues long. The CDR3 loop is CASSFGLAGVDEQFF. The covered CDR3 bases are TGTGCCAGCAGCTTTGGACTAGCGGGAGTAGATGAG.

This clone was recorded many times. The read finishes 3 residues shy of the CDR3 end, and the germline J gene is used to complete it. This chain uses TRBV7-9 with TRBJ1-4, with D perhaps matching TRBD1 (6 bases). Per the germline V gene, CDR1 is SEHNR and CDR2 is FQNEAQ (reference sequence). The CDR3 length is 13 residues. Trimming pared 6 bases from V and 5 bases from J, leaving 10 bases between. CDR3 DNA (partial): TGTGCCAGCAGGGGGACAAGCAATGAAAAA. Translating it yields CASRGTSNEK. The whole CDR3 is CASRGTSNEKLFF.

Ten or more counts support this clone. The observed sequence ends 3 residues before the CDR3 terminus, with the missing tail filled in from the germline J gene. The V and J genes are TRBV7-2 and TRBJ1-1; D call uncertain. Germline V gives CDR1 SGHTA, CDR2 FQGNSA. This CDR3 has 13 residues. CDR3 loop: CASSRGKVEGAFF. The CDR3 bases that were read are TGTGCCAGCAGCCGCGGAAAGGTCGAAGGA.

This clone occurred many times. The DNA ends 3 residues before the CDR3 does, and the rest of the CDR3 is filled in from the germline J gene. The chain couples TRBV7-9 to TRBJ2-7, with D possibly matching TRBD1 (5 bases). V dropped 1 base and J dropped 3 bases, with 7 bases sitting between them. Germline CDR1 is SEHNR and CDR2 is FQNEAQ (reference sequence). The length of the CDR3 is 13 residues. The CDR3 is CASSLDDSYEQYF. CDR3 DNA, as far as it was read: TGTGCCAGCAGCTTAGATGACAGCTACGAG. Full variable domain (missing parts from reference TRBV7-9 and TRBJ2-7): DTGVSQNPRHKITKRGQNVTFRCDPISEHNRLYWYRQTLGQGPEFLTYFQNEAQLEKSRLLSDRFSAERPKGSFSTLEIQRTEQGDSAMYLCASSLDDSYEQYFGPGTRLTVT.

This clone was recorded at least ten times. The read ends 3 residues before the CDR3 terminus; that terminus is restored from the germline J gene. The rearrangement links TRBV5-1 to TRBJ2-1; weak D call: TRBD2 (6 bases). V was shortened by 4 bases and J by 3 bases, with 11 bases between the two germline ends. CDR3 size: 14 residues. Germline CDR1 is SGHRS and CDR2 is YFSETQ. The CDR3 sequence is CASSRGGVYNEQFF. The part of the CDR3 DNA that was read is TGCGCCAGCAGCCGGGGCGGGGTCTACAATGAG.

This clone has ten or more counts. With the read ending 3 residues before the CDR3 end, the germline J gene is used to fill in that end. This chain uses TRBV13 with TRBJ2-1, with 8 bases that match TRBD2. V lost 7 bases, J lost 5 bases, and 7 bases stayed unmatched. Germline V gene lookup returns CDR1 PRHDT and CDR2 FYEKMQ (reference sequence). This CDR3 region has 14 residues. This CDR3 is CASTLSGIHNEQFF. The part of the CDR3 DNA that was read is TGTGCCAGCACCCTTAGCGGGATCCACAATGAG.

This clone was recorded at least ten times. The sequence runs out 3 residues before the end of the CDR3; the remainder is reconstructed from the germline J gene. The rearrangement uses TRBV20-1 and TRBJ2-1, with TRBD2 matching 11 bases. V shed 5 bases and J 4 bases; nucleotides not matched to a gene: 1. CDR3 length: 13 residues. Germline-derived CDR1 and CDR2 are DFQATT and SNEGSKA (reference sequence). CDR3 DNA (partial): TGCAGTGCTGGGACTAGCGGTTACAATGAG. Translated: CSAGTSGYNE. The entire CDR3 sequence reads CSAGTSGYNEQFF.

This clone occurred a few times. The read finishes 3 residues shy of the CDR3 end, and the germline J gene is used to complete it. The genes are TRBV18 and TRBJ2-5; 13 positions agree with TRBD2. Germline loops: CDR1 KGHSH, CDR2 LQKENI. This CDR3 region has 16 residues. The junction had 8 bases not matched to a gene; V was cut back by 6 bases and J by 4 bases. The CDR3 bases that were read are TGTGCCAGCTCGATGGCGACTAGCGGGAGGTTAGAGACC. This translates into CASSMATSGRLET. The CDR3 as a whole reads CASSMATSGRLETQYF.

On this clone itself: The CDR3 is cut off 3 residues early in the read; its end comes from the germline J gene. V and J are TRBV20-1 and TRBJ1-6; TRBD1 matches at 9 bases. Germline CDR1 DFQATT, CDR2 SNEGSKA (reference sequence). This CDR3 is built from 13 residues. CDR3 bases read: TGCAGTGCTATAGGGACAGGGAGAGGGTCC. This sequence encodes CSAIGTGRGS. The whole CDR3 is CSAIGTGRGSLHF.

This clone came up many times. The sequenced fragment ends 3 residues before the CDR3 boundary, so the rest is inferred from the germline J gene. J is TRBJ2-5 and V is TRBV11-2; D remains unclear. CDR1 is SGHAT, CDR2 FQNNGV, per germline. The CDR3 has 14 amino acids. Incomplete CDR3 DNA: TGTGCCAGCAGCTTAGATAATAGAGATCGAACC. It translates to CASSLDNRDRT. The whole CDR3 sequence is CASSLDNRDRTQYF.

In this sample, this clone turned up many times. The read halts 3 residues ahead of the CDR3 end, with the missing end drawn from the germline J gene. This chain links TRBV7-2 with TRBJ2-1; D perhaps matches TRBD2 (6 bases). The CDR3 consists of 14 residues. Trimming took off 3 bases at V and 2 bases at J, with 8 bases between the two ends. Per the germline V gene, CDR1 is SGHTA and CDR2 is FQGNSA. Here the CDR3 reads CASSFSSAYNEQFF. Incomplete CDR3 DNA: TGTGCCAGCAGCTTTTCTAGCGCCTACAATGAG.

This clone occurred many times. The read finishes 3 residues shy of the CDR3 end, and the germline J gene is used to complete it. J is TRBJ2-3 and V is TRBV5-4, with D tentatively TRBD2 (5 bases). This CDR3 is 14 amino acids long. Germline-derived CDR1 and CDR2 are SGHNT and YYREEE (reference sequence). Trimming took 0 bases from V and 0 from J, leaving 5 bases between them. The CDR3 is CASSLAGSTDTQYF. CDR3 DNA, as far as it was read: TGTGCCAGCAGCTTGGCGGGGAGCACAGATACG.

The table lists this clone with many counts. The CDR3 end falls 3 residues outside the read, so it is completed with the germline J gene. The J gene is TRBJ2-7, the V gene TRBV2; 9 bases align to TRBD1. CDR3 length equals 15 residues. Per germline, CDR1 SNHLY and CDR2 FYNNEI. The ends lost 6 bases at V and 2 bases at J; junction bases unmatched: 8. Partial CDR3 DNA: TGTGCCAGCAGGGCCGGGACAGGGAGGGCCTACGAG. Its translation is CASRAGTGRAYE. The CDR3, in full, reads CASRAGTGRAYEQYF.

This clone was seen ten or more times. The CDR3 extends 3 residues past the end of the read, so its final part is completed from the germline J gene. The rearrangement links TRBV18 to TRBJ2-5; 12 nucleotides line up with TRBD2. The length of the CDR3 is 14 residues. Per germline, CDR1 KGHSH and CDR2 LQKENI. The J segment lost 5 bases and the V segment lost 6 bases, leaving 4 bases of the junction unmatched. CDR3 DNA (partial): TGTGCCAGCTCGTCAACTAGCGGGAGGGAGACC. Protein: CASSSTSGRET. The complete CDR3 protein is CASSSTSGRETQYF.

This clone has ten or more counts. The read ends 3 residues shy of where the CDR3 ends; the end is completed using the germline J gene. Within the sample, other DNA sequences also encode this same CDR3. The chain uses TRBV4-2 and TRBJ1-4; 7 nucleotides align to TRBD1. J lost 3 bases, V lost 2 bases, and 3 bases had no gene match. Germline V gene lookup returns CDR1 LGHNA and CDR2 YNFKEQ. This CDR3 has 15 amino acids. The DNA read from the CDR3 is TGTGCCAGCAGCCAACTGACAGGGTCTAATGAAAAA. Its protein product is CASSQLTGSNEK. The entire CDR3 sequence reads CASSQLTGSNEKLFF.

At least ten counts were recorded for this clone. Read coverage stops 3 residues before the CDR3 terminus; the germline J gene supplies the remainder. The V call is TRBV5-1, the J call TRBJ2-3; TRBD2 aligns across 9 bases. V dropped 4 bases and J dropped 1; count of bases not matched to a gene: 4. The CDR3 sequence is 15 residues long. Germline V CDR1 and CDR2: SGHRS, YFSETQ. CDR3 protein: CASSPWTSGTDTQYF. The CDR3 DNA, read in part, is TGCGCCAGCAGCCCCTGGACTAGCGGCACAGATACG.

In this sample, this clone turned up many times. The read halts 3 residues ahead of the CDR3 end, with the missing end drawn from the germline J gene. The chain couples TRBV19 to TRBJ2-4; TRBD2 matches 10 bases. V dropped 5 bases and J dropped 5; count of bases not matched to a gene: 12. The CDR3 runs 17 residues. Germline V gene lookup returns CDR1 LNHDA and CDR2 SQIVND (reference sequence). The sequenced part of the CDR3 DNA is TGTGCCAGTAGTTGGGGTAGCGGGAGGCATTTGGAAAACATT. Residues: CASSWGSGRHLENI. In full, the CDR3 reads CASSWGSGRHLENIQYF.

In regard to this clone: The CDR3 end falls 3 residues outside the read, so it is completed with the germline J gene. The gene calls are TRBV7-9 and TRBJ2-3; 7 nucleotides line up with TRBD1. CDR3 length: 15 residues. CDR1 is SEHNR, CDR2 FQNEAQ, per germline (reference sequence). V was clipped by 1 base and J by 4 bases; unmatched bases: 5. CDR3 sequence reads: CASSLEGAGPDTQYF. The CDR3 DNA, read in part, is TGTGCCAGCAGCTTAGAGGGGGCAGGGCCAGATACG.

This clone has ten or more counts. The missing CDR3 end, 3 residues past where the read stops, is filled in from the germline J gene. The chain carries TRBV5-1 and TRBJ1-6; tentatively, D is TRBD1 (5 bases). Germline-derived CDR1 and CDR2 are SGHRS and YFSETQ. The CDR3 runs 13 residues. The ends were cut back, 5 bases at V and 5 bases at J, with 8 bases in the middle. CDR3 sequence: CASRTANNSPLHF. CDR3 DNA, as far as it was read: TGCGCCAGCAGGACAGCTAATAATTCACCC. Complete variable domain (other parts from reference TRBV5-1 and TRBJ1-6): KAGVTQTPRYLIKTRGQQVTLSCSPISGHRSVSWYQQTPGQGLQFLFEYFSETQRNKGNFPGRFSGRQFSNSRSEMNVSTLELGDSALYLCASRTANNSPLHFGNGTRLTVT.

This clone was observed at least ten times. CDR3 DNA (partial): TGTGCCAGTAGATTTCAGAGAGGCACTGAA. This encodes CASRFQRGTE. The whole CDR3 region reads CASRFQRGTEAFF. The chain uses TRBV19 and TRBJ1-1; no reliable D call. Read data end 3 residues before the CDR3 end; the end is taken from the germline J gene. Between the trimmed V and J ends, which lost 6 bases and 4 bases, there was a span of 12 bases. The germline V gene encodes CDR1 LNHDA and CDR2 SQIVND (reference sequence). The CDR3 length is 13 residues.

At least ten counts were recorded for this clone. The read halts 3 residues ahead of the CDR3 end, with the missing end drawn from the germline J gene. The V gene is TRBV20-1, the J gene TRBJ2-1; 7 bases fit TRBD2. J gave up 1 base and V 6 bases, and 3 bases lay outside the gene matches. The CDR3 runs 13 residues. Looked up from germline, CDR1 is DFQATT and CDR2 is SNEGSKA (reference sequence). The CDR3: CSAPGLSYNEQFF. Incomplete CDR3 DNA: TGCAGTGCACCGGGACTATCCTACAATGAG.